This TCR beta chain was retrieved from a study of human T cells and chemical hapten exposure. Specified time point: patch test 1, 2 weeks after DPC sensitization. The treatment was: therapeutic diphenylcyclopropenone sensitization with weekly scalp DPC. Donors, patients with alopecia ranging from 18 to 70 years old and judged suitable for DPC, provided samples. Only a few counts were recorded for this clonotype. Its specificity is not known. A junction end diverges from the germline sequence, so it may reflect a read error. Authors' processing steps: Sequenced samples showed a median of around 100,000 TCRs each, with counts running from about 20,000 to 690,000. TCRdb re-analysed the RACE reads in MiXCR, keeping a single row per CDR3 protein. Here the V and J calls rest on TCRdb's processing, not on the authors' analysis. The sample has about 380,000 distinct CDR3 sequences; nearly 5% are singletons.

Germline values: CDR1 MNHNY, CDR2 SVGAGI (reference sequence). This CDR3 has 16 residues. Study-wide findings and caveats: As the donors had alopecia, their immune response may differ from healthy people's.

The TCR originated in a woman aged 50 to 65 with alopecia areata. Some clones in this sample may be carry-over from other donors' samples. Sequencing used whole blood, obtained in connection with sensitization to the hapten diphenylcyclopropenone (DPC). The chain is built from TRBV6-6 and TRBJ1-5; 8 bases are a match to TRBD1. The CDR3 DNA reads as TGTGCCAGCAGTTCCGCCGGGACAGGAGGCAACCAGCCCCAGCATTTT. This translates into CASSSAGTGGNQPQHF.